One and the same sample provided the 16 T cell receptor beta chains below, sequenced in a study of human T cells and chemical hapten exposure (dated by TCRdb to about 2021). The library came from RACE. Instrument used: NextSeq 500. TCRdb reprocessed the public reads (quality trimming at Q25 with fastp, clone calling with MiXCR) and kept in-frame beta chains. Identical CDR3 proteins give one entry, which carries the most common genes and DNA. The sample contains 250,000 to 300,000 distinct CDR3 sequences, roughly 7.4% of them found a single time. The top ten constitute less than 1.5% of the sample. The sample's time point label, decoded: pre-sensitization, week 0. The treatment or condition label for this specimen denotes: therapeutic diphenylcyclopropenone sensitization with weekly scalp DPC. This specimen consisted of whole blood, obtained in connection with sensitization to the hapten diphenylcyclopropenone (DPC). These receptor sequences come from a man between 18 and 29 years old with alopecia areata. Some clones in this sample may be carry-over from other donors' samples.

A few counts support this clonotype. This chain joins TRBV5-6 and TRBJ2-3; D is tentatively TRBD1 or TRBD2 (5 bases each). Germline values: CDR1 SGHDT, CDR2 YYEEEE. Trimming took 4 bases from V and 2 from J, leaving 14 bases between them. This CDR3 has 15 residues. The CDR3 nucleotides read TGTGCCAGCAGCGTTCCGGGACCGACCACAGATACGCAGTATTTT. It yields the protein CASSVPGPTTDTQYF.

This sequence joins TRBV7-9 and TRBJ1-4, with D tentatively TRBD1 (5 bases). Trimming removed 2 bases at V and 4 bases at J, with 17 bases between. Per the germline V gene, CDR1 is SEHNR and CDR2 is FQNEAQ (reference sequence). The CDR3 is made up of 17 amino acids. CDR3 protein: CASSLSGTGRLNEKLFF. DNA of the CDR3: TGTGCCAGCAGCTTATCCGGGACGGGACGTCTTAATGAAAAACTGTTTTTT.

A few counts support this clonotype. The V and J genes are TRBV5-1 and TRBJ2-3, with 8 bases lining up with TRBD2. Unmatched junction bases numbered 9, after V lost 3 bases and J lost 0 bases. This CDR3 has 17 residues. From germline, CDR1 is SGHRS and CDR2 YFSETQ. The chain's CDR3 is CASSYLAGSTSTDTQYF. The DNA of the CDR3 is TGCGCCAGCAGCTACTTAGCGGGGTCAACTAGCACAGATACGCAGTATTTT.

This clonotype was counted at least ten times. This chain uses TRBV29-1 with TRBJ1-2, with D possibly matching TRBD1 (5 bases). The ends were cut back, 3 bases at V and 1 base at J, with 9 bases in the middle. Per germline, CDR1 SQVTM and CDR2 ANQGSEA. There are 13 residues in the CDR3. The CDR3 DNA follows: TGCAGCGTTGAGGCGACAGTTAACTATGGCTACACCTTC. Translation gives CSVEATVNYGYTF.

There are many counts of this clonotype. The V gene is TRBV7-2, the J gene TRBJ1-1; D perhaps matches TRBD1 (5 bases). CDR3 length: 12 amino acids. V was shortened by 1 base and J by 8 bases, with 8 bases between the two germline ends. Per the germline V gene, CDR1 is SGHTA and CDR2 is FQGNSA. This chain's CDR3 is CASSLGYREAFF. The CDR3 region has the DNA TGTGCCAGCAGCTTAGGGTACAGGGAAGCTTTCTTT.

This chain links TRBV28 with TRBJ2-5; TRBD2 matches at 8 bases. This CDR3 contains 15 residues. The germline V gene encodes CDR1 MDHEN and CDR2 SYDVKM. J was trimmed by 1 base and V by 4 bases; bases with no gene match: 5. The CDR3: CASSSLSGIQETQYF. In DNA, the CDR3 is TGTGCCAGCAGTTCCCTTAGCGGGATCCAAGAGACCCAGTACTTC. Based on the CDR3 plus reference TRBV28 and TRBJ2-5, the full variable domain is DVKVTQSSRYLVKRTGEKVFLECVQDMDHENMFWYRQDPGLGLRLIYFSYDVKMKEKGDIPEGYSVSREKKERFSLILESASTNQTSMYLCASSSLSGIQETQYFGPGTRLLVL.

This sequence joins TRBV6-2 or TRBV6-3 and TRBJ2-7, with 7 bases that match TRBD1. Germline CDR1 and CDR2: MNHEY and SVGEGT. The V gene end was trimmed by 6 bases and the J gene end by 5 bases; junction bases not matched to a gene: 10. This CDR3 has 14 residues. The chain's CDR3 is CASSQTGIWHEQYV. CDR3 coding DNA: TGTGCCAGCAGCCAGACAGGGATCTGGCACGAGCAGTACGTC.

The chain combines TRBV9 with TRBJ2-7; TRBD2 agrees at 9 bases. V trimming: 0 bases; J trimming: 2 bases; junction bases outside the gene matches: 3. Per germline, CDR1 SGDLS and CDR2 YYNGEE. The length of the CDR3 is 15 residues. The CDR3 here is CASSVVAGEAYEQYV. The CDR3 DNA is TGTGCCAGCAGCGTAGTAGCGGGGGAAGCCTACGAGCAGTACGTC.

This clonotype was recorded a few times. The V call is TRBV11-2, the J call TRBJ2-1, with no clear D. Germline V lookup: CDR1 SGHAT, CDR2 FQNNGV. Trimming took off 3 bases at V and 6 bases at J, with 12 bases between the two ends. The CDR3 is made up of 14 amino acids. This CDR3 is CASSLLSRPNEQFF. The CDR3 bases are TGTGCCAGCAGCTTGTTGTCGCGACCCAATGAGCAGTTCTTC.

This clonotype was picked up a small number of times. The chain uses TRBV12-5 and TRBJ1-1, with TRBD1 as a possible D gene (6 bases). In germline, CDR1 is LGHNT, CDR2 FRNRAP. Trimming stripped 4 bases from V and 1 base from J, with 13 bases between. The CDR3 consists of 15 residues. CDR3 sequence reads: CASGSPAGANTEAFF. The CDR3 DNA follows: TGTGCTAGTGGTTCCCCGGCAGGGGCGAACACTGAAGCTTTCTTT.

A few counts support this clonotype. V is TRBV4-3 and J is TRBJ2-7, with D possibly being TRBD2 (6 bases). CDR1 and CDR2 from the germline V gene are LGHNA and YSLEER. CDR3 length equals 15 residues. The germline V and J ends were trimmed by 1 base and 2 bases, with 12 bases remaining between them. The CDR3 loop is CASSQGQGGPYEQYF. For the CDR3, the DNA is TGCGCCAGCAGCCAAGGGCAGGGAGGTCCCTACGAGCAGTACTTC.

The sample holds many counts of this clonotype. CDR3 bases: TGCGCCAGCCGGGTCGCCACTAATTCACCCCTCCACTTT. It specifies CASRVATNSPLHF. This chain uses TRBV5-1 with TRBJ1-6; D gene uncertain. This CDR3 contains 13 residues. Deletions cut 7 bases from V and 6 bases from J, with 11 bases between. Germline V gene data show CDR1 as SGHRS and CDR2 as YFSETQ.

This sequence joins TRBV12-3 or TRBV12-4 and TRBJ2-1, with a tentative D call TRBD2 (6 bases). V lost 7 bases, J lost 1 base, and 14 bases lay in between. CDR3 length: 15 residues. In nucleotides, the CDR3 is TGTGCCAGCAAAGGGGCGGGGATATCCTACAATGAGCAGTTCTTC. Protein product: CASKGAGISYNEQFF.

J is TRBJ1-4 and V is TRBV20-1, with TRBD1 matching 7 bases. V lost 2 bases and J lost 1; bases outside the gene matches: 4. The CDR3 has 15 residues. CDR1 is DFQATT and CDR2 is SNEGSKA in the germline V gene (reference sequence). The CDR3 sequence: CSARRQGLTNEKLFF. The CDR3 DNA reads as TGCAGTGCTAGAAGACAGGGCTTAACTAATGAAAAACTGTTTTTT.

This clonotype turned up a few times. V and J are TRBV3-1 and TRBJ2-4, with D unresolved. CDR1 and CDR2 (germline): LGHDT, YNNKEL (reference sequence). The germline V and J ends were trimmed by 3 bases and 2 bases, with 8 bases remaining between them. CDR3 length: 14 residues. As DNA, the CDR3 is TGTGCCAGCAGCCACGTAGGGACCAAAAACATTCAGTACTTC. It specifies CASSHVGTKNIQYF. Using reference TRBV3-1 and TRBJ2-4 for the parts outside the CDR3, the full variable domain is DTAVSQTPKYLVTQMGNDKSIKCEQNLGHDTMYWYKQDSKKFLKIMFSYNNKELIINETVPNRFSPKSPDKAHLNLHINSLELGDSAVYFCASSHVGTKNIQYFGAGTRLSVL.

This clonotype has more than one count but fewer than ten. The chain couples TRBV29-1 to TRBJ2-7; D perhaps matches TRBD2 (5 bases). The CDR3 covers 11 residues. Germline CDR1 SQVTM, CDR2 ANQGSEA. Trimming left V 6 bases short and J 2 bases short, with 8 bases between. CDR3 nucleotide sequence: TGCAGCGTCGGGGATCCCTACGAGCAGTACGTC. Protein: CSVGDPYEQYV.